The sequence of this T cell receptor (beta chain) was determined in a study of cytomegalovirus exposure and HLA in healthy donors. PCR used 60 Vbeta primers and 13 Jbeta primers. The data were produced by immunoSEQ multiplex PCR, yet TCRdb's version contains in-frame clones alone and is incomplete. The sample holds about 200,000 clones, about 80% seen once. J gave up 4 bases and V 6 bases, and 5 bases lay outside the gene matches. In germline, CDR1 is MDHEN, CDR2 SYDVKM. This CDR3 comprises 13 residues. This sequence was found in a male donor in good health and CMV-seronegative. Specimen: PBMCs. The chain is built from TRBV28 and TRBJ1-2; TRBD1 matches 7 bases. The CDR3 nucleotides read TGTGCCAGCAGCCGGGGACAGCCCTATGGCTACACCTTC. Translating gives CASSRGQPYGYTF.